This T cell receptor (beta chain) was documented in a study of blood T cell repertoires in COVID-19. Study overall: Acute and convalescent COVID-19 specimens originated in the United States, Italy and Spain.

In germline, CDR1 is LNHDA, CDR2 SQIVND (reference sequence). Trimming shortened V by 5 bases and J by 8 bases, and 12 bases separated the two germline ends. The CDR3 extends over 13 amino acids. Some clones are missing from TCRdb's copy, which holds only in-frame ones; the method was immunoSEQ multiplex PCR. The data contain approximately 300,000 clones, 70% to 85% of them singletons. The sample holds a few counts of this clone. The source is a human donor with COVID-19, enrolled during active disease. The donor label of this sample is uncertain. The rearrangement joins TRBV19 to TRBJ1-4; maybe TRBD1 (6 bases). The specimen sequenced was peripheral blood. CDR3 sequence: CASSAGDREKLFF. DNA of the CDR3: TGTGCCAGTAGTGCAGGGGATAGGGAAAAACTGTTTTTT.